These 32 T cell receptor beta chains originate from one sample sequenced in a study. Via MiXCR, TCRdb re-called the RT-PCR reads, giving one row per CDR3 protein. The sample lists more than 550,000 distinct CDR3 sequences; approximately 14% were seen once. Sample: memory CD4+ T cells from blood. These receptors all stem from a female donor in good health, serving as a healthy control.

This clonotype was counted ten times or more. The V gene is TRBV11-2, the J gene TRBJ2-7; 9 bases match TRBD2. Germline loops: CDR1 SGHAT, CDR2 FQNNGV. This CDR3 comprises 14 residues. Germline trimming cut 6 bases from V and 5 bases from J; bases unmatched to any gene: 8. DNA for the CDR3: TGTGCCAGCAGTCTTAGCGGGAGTAACAACGAGCAGTACTTC. Protein: CASSLSGSNNEQYF. Together with reference TRBV11-2 and TRBJ2-7, the CDR3 gives the full variable domain: EAGVAQSPRYKIIEKRQSVAFWCNPISGHATLYWYQQILGQGPKLLIQFQNNGVVDDSQLPKDRFSAERLKGVDSTLKIQPAKLEDSAVYLCASSLSGSNNEQYFGPGTRLTVT.

This clonotype was recorded a few times. J is TRBJ2-1 and V is TRBV5-1; weak D call: TRBD1 (5 bases). The ends were cut back, 0 bases at V and 5 bases at J, with 18 bases in the middle. Germline lookup yields CDR1 SGHRS and CDR2 YFSETQ. CDR3 length equals 17 residues. The chain's CDR3 is CASSLVGATQPNNEQFF. The CDR3 region has the DNA TGCGCCAGCAGCTTGGTTGGGGCCACACAACCGAACAATGAGCAGTTCTTC.

The rearrangement uses TRBV18 and TRBJ2-5, with 8 bases lining up with TRBD2. The CDR3 runs 16 residues. J lost 6 bases, V lost 3 bases, and 12 bases had no gene match. Germline V CDR1 and CDR2: KGHSH, LQKENI. The CDR3 DNA reads TGTGCCAGCTCACCCTCACTAGCGGACCTCCAGCAGACCCAGTACTTC. Protein: CASSPSLADLQQTQYF.

This sequence joins TRBV6-5 and TRBJ2-5; TRBD2 aligns across 7 bases. The CDR3 extends over 17 amino acids. V was pared by 0 bases and J by 5 bases, with 12 bases of the junction left unmatched. Germline lookup yields CDR1 MNHEY and CDR2 SVGAGI. The CDR3 is CASSYSGEGLSWETQYF. Written as DNA, the CDR3 is TGTGCCAGCAGTTACTCTGGGGAGGGGCTTTCGTGGGAGACCCAGTACTTC.

V usage is TRBV4-1 and J usage is TRBJ2-7; TRBD2 agrees at 11 bases. V lost 4 bases and J lost 6; bases outside the gene matches: 8. The CDR3 sequence is 15 residues long. Germline CDR1 MGHRA, CDR2 YSYEKL. The CDR3 sequence: CASSPSSGTSGEQYF. CDR3 coding DNA: TGCGCCAGCAGCCCCAGCTCCGGGACTAGCGGCGAGCAGTACTTC.

In its sample, this clonotype was seen many times. The V call is TRBV20-1, the J call TRBJ2-4, with 12 nucleotides matching TRBD2. After removal of 7 bases from V and 6 bases from J, the junction contained 10 bases not matched to a gene. The germline CDR1 and CDR2 sequences are DFQATT and SNEGSKA (reference sequence). The CDR3 is 15 residues long. This CDR3 reads CSVIPSGRGGNIQYF. CDR3 in DNA: TGCAGTGTCATCCCTAGCGGGAGGGGGGGAAACATTCAGTACTTC.

This clonotype was observed a few times. This chain connects TRBV6-1 to TRBJ2-5; possible D gene TRBD2, 6 bases. The CDR3 contains 17 residues. With 2 bases removed from V and 4 bases from J, the gap between germline ends came to 20 bases. The germline V gene has CDR1 MNHNS and CDR2 SASEGT. CDR3 amino acids: CASSESGEASWGETQYF. The CDR3 nucleotides are TGTGCCAGCAGTGAATCGGGGGAGGCTAGCTGGGGAGAGACCCAGTACTTC.

The chain has TRBV5-1 and TRBJ2-7; D might be TRBD2 (7 bases). Germline V gene data show CDR1 as SGHRS and CDR2 as YFSETQ. The CDR3 is 15 amino acids. V dropped 0 bases and J dropped 7 bases, with 17 bases sitting between them. DNA for the CDR3: TGCGCCAGCAGCTTGGCCGCGGGGGCTCTTCGGGAGCAGTACTTC. Encoded protein: CASSLAAGALREQYF.

This clonotype has a handful of counts. The V and J genes are TRBV10-3 and TRBJ1-1; D gene ambiguous. Germline V CDR1 and CDR2: ENHRY, SYGVKD. Trimming shortened V by 3 bases and J by 0 bases, and 8 bases separated the two germline ends. This CDR3 region has 14 residues. DNA of the CDR3: TGTGCCATCAGTGAAGTGGGGATGAACACTGAAGCTTTCTTT. This translates into CAISEVGMNTEAFF.

The CDR3 nucleotides read TGTGCCAGCAGTCCTCTCGTACTAACCGGGGAGCTGTTTTTT. Translated: CASSPLVLTGELFF. This chain links TRBV27 with TRBJ2-2; the D is unclear. V lost 5 bases to trimming and J lost 5 bases, with 12 bases between them. The germline V gene has CDR1 MNHEY and CDR2 SMNVEV (reference sequence). The CDR3 is made up of 14 amino acids.

This clonotype occurred once. The genes are TRBV24-1 and TRBJ2-5; 9 nucleotides line up with TRBD1. CDR3 length equals 16 residues. Trimming removed 5 bases from V and 4 bases from J; junction bases left unmatched: 10. Germline V CDR1 and CDR2: KGHDR, SFDVKD. Written as DNA, the CDR3 is TGTGCCACCAGTGGCCAAACCGGGACAGGGAGAGAGACCCAGTACTTC. Protein sequence: CATSGQTGTGRETQYF.

This clonotype was found many times. The chain joins TRBV5-1 to TRBJ2-7; D is ambiguous. Germline CDR1 SGHRS, CDR2 YFSETQ. Trimming shortened V by 0 bases and J by 7 bases, and 20 bases separated the two germline ends. This CDR3 is built from 16 residues. CDR3 sequence (DNA): TGCGCCAGCAGCTTGGGTTTTTTGGCGGATATTGATGAGCAGTACTTC. Translation: CASSLGFLADIDEQYF.

A few counts support this clonotype. The chain is built from TRBV18 and TRBJ2-1; TRBD2 aligns across 9 bases. The CDR3 has 15 amino acids. After removal of 5 bases from V and 3 bases from J, the junction contained 5 bases not matched to a gene. CDR1 and CDR2 (germline): KGHSH, LQKENI. CDR3 sequence reads: CASSVAGVIYNEQFF. The CDR3, as DNA: TGTGCCAGCTCAGTAGCGGGAGTGATCTACAATGAGCAGTTCTTC.

The sample holds a few counts of this clonotype. This chain links TRBV15 with TRBJ2-7; 10 nucleotides agree with TRBD2. CDR1 and CDR2 from the germline V gene are LNHNV and YYDKDF (reference sequence). V was pared by 1 base and J by 0 bases, with 3 bases of the junction left unmatched. The CDR3 has 16 amino acids. The CDR3 sequence is CATSRVSGGSSYEQYF. The CDR3, as DNA: TGTGCCACCAGCAGAGTTAGCGGGGGGAGCTCCTACGAGCAGTACTTC.

V is TRBV27 and J is TRBJ2-3; D gene unclear. Germline CDR1 and CDR2: MNHEY and SMNVEV (reference sequence). V lost 5 bases to trimming and J lost 7 bases, with 25 bases between them. This CDR3 has 17 residues. The CDR3 DNA reads TGTGCCAGCAGTCTCTCTGGCAGCCAGACGGTTTCAAATACGCAGTATTTT. It translates to CASSLSGSQTVSNTQYF.

This clonotype was seen only a few times. This rearrangement joins TRBV20-1 to TRBJ2-5; D is undetermined. Trimming removed 6 bases at V and 4 bases at J, with 12 bases between. CDR1 and CDR2 (germline): DFQATT, SNEGSKA (reference sequence). The CDR3 is made up of 12 amino acids. The DNA of the CDR3 is TGCAGTGCCCCGGCCCAGTCAGAGACCCAGTACTTC. As protein: CSAPAQSETQYF.

This clonotype was observed many times. V usage is TRBV6-5 and J usage is TRBJ2-1; 10 bases are a match to TRBD2. The CDR3 contains 14 residues. CDR1 MNHEY and CDR2 SVGAGI come from the germline V gene. V was clipped by 4 bases and J by 6 bases; unmatched bases: 3. The DNA of the CDR3 is TGTGCCAGCAGTTTACTAGCGGGGAGCAATGAGCAGTTCTTC. It translates to CASSLLAGSNEQFF.

This clonotype was counted ten times or more. V usage is TRBV20-1 and J usage is TRBJ1-2; no firm D call. The CDR3 contains 14 residues. Per the germline V gene, CDR1 is DFQATT and CDR2 is SNEGSKA (reference sequence). Trimming pared 6 bases from V and 4 bases from J, leaving 18 bases between. CDR3 nucleotide sequence: TGCAGTGCCCCCCTCCCGGATTGGGGCTATGGCTACACCTTC. As protein: CSAPLPDWGYGYTF.

This clonotype was seen a handful of times. The chain couples TRBV6-2 or TRBV6-3 to TRBJ1-3, with D hard to call. The germline V gene has CDR1 MNHEY and CDR2 SVGEGT. The CDR3 has 13 residues. V lost 6 bases to trimming and J lost 8 bases, with 14 bases between them. The CDR3, as DNA: TGTGCCAGCAGAGGACTGGGATGGGACACCATATATTTT. This codes for CASRGLGWDTIYF.

The J gene is TRBJ2-3, the V gene TRBV5-1, with D perhaps matching TRBD2 (6 bases). The CDR3 loop spans 16 amino acids. Germline lookup yields CDR1 SGHRS and CDR2 YFSETQ. The V and J ends lost 4 bases and 2 bases respectively, with 17 bases between them. CDR3 region: CASSGGDELFTDTQYF. The CDR3 nucleotides are TGCGCCAGCAGCGGCGGGGACGAGCTTTTCACAGATACGCAGTATTTT.

This chain links TRBV9 with TRBJ2-3; possible D gene TRBD1, 6 bases. Germline CDR1 reads SGDLS; CDR2 reads YYNGEE. The CDR3 spans 16 residues. V lost 4 bases to trimming and J lost 6 bases, with 21 bases between them. CDR3 sequence reads: CASSPPMDRAWDTQYF. Written as DNA, the CDR3 is TGTGCCAGCAGCCCCCCAATGGACAGAGCATGGGATACGCAGTATTTT.

This clonotype was seen a few times. The V call is TRBV10-2, the J call TRBJ2-2; D may be TRBD1 (6 bases). Between the trimmed V and J ends, which lost 10 bases and 4 bases, there was a span of 13 bases. The germline V gene has CDR1 WSHSY and CDR2 SAAADI. This CDR3 has 13 residues. CDR3 loop: CATSPGVTGELFF. CDR3 coding DNA: TGCGCCACCTCCCCAGGGGTCACCGGGGAGCTGTTTTTT.

This chain links TRBV6-2 or TRBV6-3 with TRBJ1-1, with unresolved D. V was trimmed by 2 bases and J by 13 bases, leaving 20 bases between them. This CDR3 has 14 residues. Germline V CDR1 and CDR2: MNHEY, SVGEGT. CDR3 sequence (DNA): TGTGCCAGCAGTTACGATATTCAAAGGATCTGGGTTTTCTTT. This translates into CASSYDIQRIWVFF.

The chain couples TRBV7-2 to TRBJ2-5; 9 bases fit TRBD2. The CDR3 is 15 residues long. The V segment lost 4 bases and the J segment 7 bases; nucleotides outside the gene matches: 10. Looked up from germline, CDR1 is SGHTA and CDR2 is FQGNSA. The CDR3 bases are TGTGCCAGCAGCTCAAGCGGGAGGTCTTTAGGGACCCAGTACTTC. Its protein product is CASSSSGRSLGTQYF. The full variable domain, with the rest looked up from reference TRBV7-2 and TRBJ2-5, is GAGVSQSPSNKVTEKGKDVELRCDPISGHTALYWYRQSLGQGLEFLIYFQGNSAPDKSGLPSDRFSAERTGGSVSTLTIQRTQQEDSAVYLCASSSSGRSLGTQYFGPGTRLLVL.

V gene TRBV5-1 combines with J gene TRBJ2-7; the D gene is possibly TRBD2 (6 bases). Trimming removed 0 bases at V and 0 bases at J, with 10 bases between. This CDR3 has 15 residues. Germline loops: CDR1 SGHRS, CDR2 YFSETQ. As DNA, the CDR3 is TGCGCCAGCAGCTTGGGGGAGGCCAACTCCTACGAGCAGTACTTC. It yields the protein CASSLGEANSYEQYF.

This clonotype has a count of ten or more. The genes are TRBV5-1 and TRBJ1-2; 7 bases agree with TRBD1. The CDR3 is made up of 14 amino acids. The ends lost 7 bases at V and 0 bases at J; junction bases unmatched: 6. Germline V CDR1 and CDR2: SGHRS, YFSETQ. CDR3 region: CASAEGAANYGYTF. The CDR3 DNA reads TGCGCCAGCGCCGAGGGGGCGGCTAACTATGGCTACACCTTC.

This clonotype has only a few counts. The chain is built from TRBV20-1 and TRBJ2-4; 11 bases align to TRBD2. Trimming cost V 4 bases and J 0 bases; bases outside gene matches: 8. Germline-derived CDR1 and CDR2 are DFQATT and SNEGSKA (reference sequence). The CDR3 is 17 residues long. DNA for the CDR3: TGCAGTGCTACACCGGGACTAGCGGTACTAGCCAAAAACATTCAGTACTTC. Translating it yields CSATPGLAVLAKNIQYF.

In its sample, this clonotype was seen many times. The chain links TRBV7-9 to TRBJ1-2; 8 nucleotides agree with TRBD1. The V segment lost 7 bases and the J segment 3 bases; nucleotides outside the gene matches: 7. The CDR3 loop spans 14 amino acids. Germline lookup yields CDR1 SEHNR and CDR2 FQNEAQ (reference sequence). The CDR3 coding sequence is TGTGCCAGCATCCTGACAGGGGTTGACTATGGCTACACCTTC. Protein: CASILTGVDYGYTF.

The chain has TRBV18 and TRBJ2-2; 9 bases are a match to TRBD1. V shed 0 bases, J shed 2 bases, and the junction held 16 bases outside the gene matches. The germline gives CDR1 KGHSH, CDR2 LQKENI. The CDR3 totals 21 residues. CDR3 coding DNA: TGTGCCAGCTCACCACCGTCGGGTGCGAGTAAGGGACAGGGAAACACCGGGGAGCTGTTTTTT. Residues: CASSPPSGASKGQGNTGELFF.

This chain uses TRBV5-1 with TRBJ2-2; no clear D gene. The CDR3 runs 15 residues. Trimming removed 0 bases at V and 2 bases at J, with 8 bases between. Germline CDR1 SGHRS, CDR2 YFSETQ. This CDR3 is CASSLVAPNTGELFF. The CDR3 coding sequence is TGCGCCAGCAGCTTGGTGGCGCCTAACACCGGGGAGCTGTTTTTT.

V gene TRBV20-1 combines with J gene TRBJ1-2; 10 nucleotides match TRBD1. The CDR3 is made up of 14 amino acids. The V gene's germline CDR1 is DFQATT and CDR2 SNEGSKA (reference sequence). V lost 3 bases to trimming and J lost 7 bases; unmatched junction nucleotides: 8. In DNA, the CDR3 is TGCAGTGCTAGCCCCGGGACAGGGGTTTCTGGCTACACCTTC. This encodes CSASPGTGVSGYTF.

The rearrangement uses TRBV4-3 and TRBJ1-2; 8 nucleotides agree with TRBD1. CDR3 size: 15 residues. Germline V CDR1 and CDR2: LGHNA, YSLEER. Unmatched junction bases numbered 10, after V lost 2 bases and J lost 8 bases. The CDR3 region has the DNA TGCGCCAGCAGCCAAATCCATCGACAGGGGCGCGGCTACACCTTC. Residues: CASSQIHRQGRGYTF.